This entry is about one TCR beta chain. The antigen remains undetermined. This entry belongs to a study of T cell repertoires in cytomegalovirus infection. Whole-study context: Through public TCR beta signatures, both CMV infection and matching HLA type were indicated.

Whole-study findings and limits: The ex vivo response was dominated by HLA-C-restricted CMV-specific TCR beta clonotypes.

TCRdb ran MiXCR on the reads and lists one entry per CDR3 protein. Among just over 450,000 distinct CDR3 sequences, roughly 46% were seen once, and the ten largest hold about 41%. This specimen consisted of cultured PBMCs, obtained from culture after CMV antigen stimulation. This clonotype originated in a human donor in good health (CMV status not recorded). Some clones in this sample may be carry-over from other donors' samples.

CDR3 sequence (DNA): TGCGCCAGCAGCCAGGGCCTTGTCTGGGAAGATACGCAGTATTTT. This sequence encodes CASSQGLVWEDTQYF. This chain uses TRBV4-1 with TRBJ2-3; D uncertain. Trimming left V 3 bases short and J 5 bases short, with 15 bases between. The CDR3 has 15 residues. CDR1 and CDR2 from the germline V gene are MGHRA and YSYEKL.